The 12 T cell receptor beta chains listed next were all sequenced from one sample in a study of T cells in Graves' hyperthyroidism and ophthalmopathy. RNA transcripts provided the source from which TCR beta CDR3 regions were amplified. HTBI primers drove first-round RT-PCR of the TCR CDR3. TCRdb called the multiplex PCR reads again in MiXCR, with one record for every CDR3 protein. The repertoire has around 350,000 distinct CDR3 sequences, 19% of them found once; the top ten carry around 4%. What was sequenced was blood. These receptors came from a woman aged 18-29 years with Graves' hyperthyroidism.

This clonotype was detected ten times or more. At one end the junction does not follow the germline gene, possibly because of a read error. The V gene is TRBV12-3 or TRBV12-4, the J gene TRBJ1-5; D is undetermined. The CDR3 covers 15 residues. CDR3 sequence: CASTLKSGENQPQHF. Written as DNA, the CDR3 is TGTGCCAGCACTTTAAAGTCCGGGGAAAATCAGCCCCAGCATTTT.

At least ten counts were recorded for this clonotype. The chain links TRBV10-3 to TRBJ2-5; D possibly corresponds to TRBD1 (5 bases). V shed 6 bases and J shed 2 bases, with 10 bases lying between them. Germline V lookup: CDR1 ENHRY, CDR2 SYGVKD. The length of the CDR3 is 13 residues. The CDR3 loop reads CAISKQEQETQYF. CDR3 coding DNA: TGTGCCATCAGCAAACAGGAGCAAGAGACCCAGTACTTC.

This clonotype has at least ten counts. The chain recombines TRBV29-1 with TRBJ2-7; 12 positions agree with TRBD1. Per the germline V gene, CDR1 is SQVTM and CDR2 is ANQGSEA. The CDR3 is 14 residues long. The J segment lost 5 bases and the V segment lost 6 bases, leaving 8 bases of the junction unmatched. The CDR3 region is CSVWDRGRPDEQYF. Here the CDR3 DNA reads TGCAGCGTGTGGGACAGGGGGCGCCCGGACGAGCAGTACTTC.

Many counts were recorded for this clonotype. This rearrangement joins TRBV20-1 to TRBJ1-2; 9 bases are a match to TRBD1. The CDR3 extends over 14 amino acids. With V trimmed by 4 bases and J by 3 bases, 6 bases remained unmatched. Germline loops: CDR1 DFQATT, CDR2 SNEGSKA (reference sequence). CDR3 sequence: CSAMLRDRDYGYTF. In nucleotides, the CDR3 is TGCAGTGCTATGCTCCGGGACAGGGACTATGGCTACACCTTC.

This clonotype was seen ten or more times. The V and J genes are TRBV12-3 or TRBV12-4 and TRBJ1-2; D gene uncertain. V was cut by 2 bases and J by 7 bases, with 14 bases left in between. The CDR3 runs 14 residues. In DNA, the CDR3 is TGTGCCAGCAGTTTACGAATGATAGATCTTGGCTACACCTTC. Its protein product is CASSLRMIDLGYTF.

This clonotype was picked up many times. This chain joins TRBV29-1 and TRBJ2-5, with a weak D call TRBD2 (5 bases). V lost 4 bases, J lost 3 bases, and 9 bases lay in between. Per germline, CDR1 SQVTM and CDR2 ANQGSEA. There are 12 residues in the CDR3. CDR3 nucleotides: TGCAGCGTTGGGACTGGTAAAGAGACCCAGTACTTC. Translation gives CSVGTGKETQYF.

In this sample, this clonotype turned up many times. A single base separates this from a much larger clone, so it may be a read error. The chain has TRBV20-1 and TRBJ2-4; maybe TRBD1 (5 bases). Germline CDR1 is DFQATT and CDR2 is SNEGSKA (reference sequence). This CDR3 region has 15 residues. Here the CDR3 reads CSASRQPSLKNIKYF. CDR3 DNA: TGCAGTGCGAGCCGACAGCCCTCCCTCAAAAACATTAAGTACTTC.

This chain joins TRBV2 and TRBJ1-1; TRBD1 matches at 9 bases. Germline CDR1 reads SNHLY; CDR2 reads FYNNEI. The length of the CDR3 is 17 residues. With 9 bases clipped from V and 0 bases from J, the junction kept 14 bases outside the gene matches. The CDR3 here is CARPVGTGTYMNTEAFF. CDR3 nucleotide sequence: TGTGCCAGGCCCGTAGGGACAGGGACTTACATGAACACTGAAGCTTTCTTT.

This clonotype appeared a few times. The chain has TRBV30 and TRBJ2-2, with 13 bases matching TRBD2. Germline CDR1 GTSNPN, CDR2 SVGIG (reference sequence). This CDR3 has 15 amino acids. With V trimmed by 1 base and J by 8 bases, 4 bases remained unmatched. CDR3 in DNA: TGTGCCTGGAGTGAACTAGCGGGGGGGTTGGGGGAGCTGTTTTTT. Encoded protein: CAWSELAGGLGELFF.

This clonotype was counted once. The V gene is TRBV12-3 or TRBV12-4, the J gene TRBJ2-7; D not certain. Trimming stripped 3 bases from V and 2 bases from J, with 8 bases between. The CDR3 consists of 13 residues. The CDR3 loop is CASSLGFTYEQYF. DNA of the CDR3: TGTGCCAGCAGTTTGGGGTTTACCTACGAGCAGTACTTC.

This clonotype was picked up many times. The genes are TRBV12-3 or TRBV12-4 and TRBJ2-7, with 13 bases that match TRBD2. V lost 3 bases and J lost 7; bases outside the gene matches: 6. The CDR3 runs 15 residues. CDR3 sequence: CASSFTSGGASEQYF. The CDR3 DNA is TGTGCCAGCAGTTTCACTAGCGGGGGGGCAAGTGAGCAGTACTTC.

This clonotype was found many times. The V call is TRBV7-3, the J call TRBJ2-2; the D is unclear. Germline V gene lookup returns CDR1 SGHTA and CDR2 FQGTGA. This CDR3 has 12 amino acids. Trimming shortened V by 7 bases and J by 5 bases, and 8 bases separated the two germline ends. CDR3 nucleotide sequence: TGTGCCAGCAAGGGTTGGACCGGGGAGCTGTTTTTT. This encodes CASKGWTGELFF.